One and the same sample provided the 16 T cell receptor beta chains below, sequenced in a study of T-cell memory formation after mild COVID-19. MiXCR, run by TCRdb on the 5' RACE reads, gives a single entry per CDR3 protein. In the table there are roughly 340,000 distinct CDR3 sequences, more than 20% of which are singletons. The sequenced sample was PBMCs or a T cell subset sorted from them (not recorded which). The origin of the receptors is a man between 18 and 29 years old who had mild COVID-19 (a few samples of this study predate the infection). Cell type and time point are not known.

This clonotype has just a few counts. The chain links TRBV7-2 to TRBJ2-1; D uncertain. Germline loops: CDR1 SGHTA, CDR2 FQGNSA. There are 12 residues in the CDR3. V lost 2 bases and J lost 3, with 2 bases in between. Written as DNA, the CDR3 is TGTGCCAGCAGCTTATTCTACAATGAGCAGTTCTTC. Its translation: CASSLFYNEQFF.

The V call is TRBV27, the J call TRBJ1-2, with 7 bases aligning to TRBD1. V lost 6 bases, J lost 8 bases, and 24 bases stayed unmatched. The CDR3 has 18 residues. Germline V CDR1 and CDR2: MNHEY, SMNVEV (reference sequence). In DNA form, the CDR3 reads TGTGCCAGCAGCAGTAGGAGGGGGCACGGGATAGTCCTATGGGGCTACACCTTC. Residues: CASSSRRGHGIVLWGYTF.

This clonotype was seen a handful of times. The gene calls are TRBV5-1 and TRBJ2-3; D not resolved. Germline V gives CDR1 SGHRS, CDR2 YFSETQ. V was cut by 5 bases and J by 3 bases, with 4 bases left in between. This CDR3 is built from 11 residues. The CDR3 nucleotides are TGCGCCAGCAGACAAACAGATACGCAGTATTTT. Amino acid sequence: CASRQTDTQYF. The whole variable domain, remainder taken from reference TRBV5-1 and TRBJ2-3, is KAGVTQTPRYLIKTRGQQVTLSCSPISGHRSVSWYQQTPGQGLQFLFEYFSETQRNKGNFPGRFSGRQFSNSRSEMNVSTLELGDSALYLCASRQTDTQYFGPGTRLTVL.

This clonotype was seen at least ten times. V gene TRBV4-2 combines with J gene TRBJ2-1, with 12 bases aligning to TRBD2. The V segment lost 4 bases and the J segment 4 bases; nucleotides outside the gene matches: 2. CDR1 is LGHNA, CDR2 YNFKEQ, per germline. This CDR3 comprises 15 residues. CDR3 coding DNA: TGTGCCAGCAGCCCGACTAGCGGGGGATACAATGAGCAGTTCTTC. Its translation is CASSPTSGGYNEQFF.

The chain uses TRBV5-1 and TRBJ2-7; D is possibly TRBD1 (6 bases). Trimming removed 2 bases at V and 2 bases at J, with 11 bases between. This CDR3 has 14 amino acids. Germline V gene lookup returns CDR1 SGHRS and CDR2 YFSETQ. The CDR3 coding sequence is TGCGCCAGCAGCTTAACCGGGACAACCTACGAGCAGTACGTC. Translation gives CASSLTGTTYEQYV.

The sample holds many counts of this clonotype. The CDR3 DNA sequence: TGTGCCAGCAGCCAGAGCGGGGGGTCCTACAATGAGCAGTTCTTC. Residues: CASSQSGGSYNEQFF. The chain has TRBV7-2 and TRBJ2-1; 9 bases line up with TRBD2. Germline CDR1 is SGHTA and CDR2 is FQGNSA. The V segment lost 5 bases and the J segment 1 base; nucleotides outside the gene matches: 3. The CDR3 runs 15 residues. Complete variable domain (other parts from reference TRBV7-2 and TRBJ2-1): GAGVSQSPSNKVTEKGKDVELRCDPISGHTALYWYRQSLGQGLEFLIYFQGNSAPDKSGLPSDRFSAERTGGSVSTLTIQRTQQEDSAVYLCASSQSGGSYNEQFFGPGTRLTVL.

This clonotype was recorded at least ten times. The genes are TRBV4-2 and TRBJ2-3; D is possibly TRBD2 (6 bases). Trimming stripped 11 bases from V and 0 bases from J, with 24 bases between. The CDR3 length is 17 residues. The germline V gene has CDR1 LGHNA and CDR2 YNFKEQ. In nucleotides, the CDR3 is TGTGCCTCAAACCACGGGGCAACGGGGGATAGCACAGATACGCAGTATTTT. The encoded protein is CASNHGATGDSTDTQYF.

V gene TRBV4-2 combines with J gene TRBJ2-1, with TRBD2 as a possible D gene (6 bases). The CDR3 sequence is 16 residues long. Germline-derived CDR1 and CDR2 are LGHNA and YNFKEQ. V was trimmed by 0 bases and J by 5 bases, leaving 14 bases between them. The CDR3 nucleotides are TGTGCCAGCAGCCAAGAGCGGGCGGCGGGAAACAATGAGCAGTTCTTC. Translation gives CASSQERAAGNNEQFF.

In this sample, this clonotype turned up many times. This chain connects TRBV12-3 or TRBV12-4 to TRBJ1-1; D perhaps matches TRBD1 (5 bases). The CDR3 covers 15 residues. Trimming stripped 1 base from V and 2 bases from J, with 11 bases between. CDR3 sequence: CASSLGQRLNTEAFF. The CDR3 nucleotides are TGTGCCAGCAGTTTAGGACAGCGACTAAACACTGAAGCTTTCTTT.

This clonotype turned up a few times. The chain uses TRBV7-9 and TRBJ2-2; D not certain. Looked up from germline, CDR1 is SEHNR and CDR2 is FQNEAQ (reference sequence). V was pared by 8 bases and J by 1 base, with 5 bases between. The CDR3 is 12 residues long. The CDR3 DNA is TGTGCCAGCGATAGGAACACCGGGGAGCTGTTTTTT. Translation: CASDRNTGELFF.

The chain carries TRBV9 and TRBJ2-7; possibly TRBD1 for D (6 bases). The ends were cut back, 4 bases at V and 5 bases at J, with 19 bases in the middle. The germline gives CDR1 SGDLS, CDR2 YYNGEE. CDR3 length equals 15 residues. CDR3 amino acids: CASSFLDSECHEQYF. CDR3 bases: TGTGCCAGCAGCTTCCTGGACAGTGAATGCCACGAGCAGTACTTC.

This clonotype was picked up many times. V is TRBV6-2 or TRBV6-3 and J is TRBJ2-1; a weak D match, TRBD1 (5 bases). Trimming shortened V by 5 bases and J by 9 bases, and 8 bases separated the two germline ends. Germline lookup yields CDR1 MNHEY and CDR2 SVGEGT. The CDR3 is 11 residues long. CDR3 nucleotides: TGTGCCAGCAGTCAGGGTGGTGAGCAGTTCTTC. It yields the protein CASSQGGEQFF.

V gene TRBV4-3 combines with J gene TRBJ2-6, with TRBD2 identical over 10 bases. Germline values: CDR1 LGHNA, CDR2 YSLEER. V lost 1 base to trimming and J lost 1 base; unmatched junction nucleotides: 7. This CDR3 has 19 residues. CDR3 protein: CASSQGLAGVTSGANVLTF. The CDR3 region has the DNA TGCGCCAGCAGCCAAGGGCTAGCGGGGGTAACATCTGGGGCCAACGTCCTGACTTTC.

This sequence joins TRBV7-2 and TRBJ1-1; D perhaps matches TRBD1 (6 bases). Germline-derived CDR1 and CDR2 are SGHTA and FQGNSA. This CDR3 region has 16 residues. The ends were cut back, 3 bases at V and 5 bases at J, with 19 bases in the middle. The CDR3 coding sequence is TGTGCCAGCAGCTTGGACTACGGGGGCACAGAGACTGAAGCTTTCTTT. It yields the protein CASSLDYGGTETEAFF.

The chain has TRBV10-3 and TRBJ2-7, with unresolved D. The length of the CDR3 is 15 residues. Trimming stripped 3 bases from V and 0 bases from J, with 12 bases between. Germline assignment: CDR1 ENHRY and CDR2 SYGVKD. The CDR3 sequence: CAISEGPLSSYEQYF. DNA for the CDR3: TGTGCCATCAGTGAAGGACCCCTGAGCTCCTACGAGCAGTACTTC.

The rearrangement uses TRBV12-3 or TRBV12-4 and TRBJ1-6; D is unclear. Trimming left V 6 bases short and J 5 bases short, with 20 bases between. The CDR3 is 17 amino acids. The CDR3 sequence is CASSLTQARENNSPLHF. The CDR3 DNA reads TGTGCCAGCAGCCTAACCCAAGCCCGGGAGAATAATTCACCCCTCCACTTT.